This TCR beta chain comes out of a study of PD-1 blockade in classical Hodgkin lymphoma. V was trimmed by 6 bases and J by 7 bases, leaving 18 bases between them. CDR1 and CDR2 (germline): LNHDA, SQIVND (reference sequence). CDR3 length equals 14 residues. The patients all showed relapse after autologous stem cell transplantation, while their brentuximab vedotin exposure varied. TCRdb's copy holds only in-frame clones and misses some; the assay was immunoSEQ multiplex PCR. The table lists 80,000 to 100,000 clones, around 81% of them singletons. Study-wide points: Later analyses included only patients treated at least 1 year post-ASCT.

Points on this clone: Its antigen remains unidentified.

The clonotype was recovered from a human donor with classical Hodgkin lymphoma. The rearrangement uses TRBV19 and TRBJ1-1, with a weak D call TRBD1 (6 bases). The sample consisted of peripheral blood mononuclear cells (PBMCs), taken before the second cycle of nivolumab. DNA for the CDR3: TGTGCCAGTAGGCCCCGGGACACCGAGGGTGAAGCTTTCTTT. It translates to CASRPRDTEGEAFF.